The rows below give T cell receptor beta chains drawn from one sample of a study of cytomegalovirus exposure and HLA in healthy donors. The table came from immunoSEQ multiplex PCR; TCRdb's copy has only in-frame clones and leaves some out. The profile covers fewer than 150,000 clones, with roughly 70% appearing a single time and 11% taken by the ten largest. Sample: PBMCs. These receptors originate from a woman aged 45-65 years in good health and CMV-seropositive. Both conserved end residues are part of each CDR3. A D gene is named only where the DNA matches it firmly. Some rows mark clone size as missing; the rest say once, few, many or name a class of expanded clone.

>TRBD1|TRBJ1-5|TRBV5-8|.
CASSFRIVPGGSQPQHF
TGTGCCAGCAGCTTTAGGATCGTCCCAGGGGGAAGTCAGCCCCAGCATTTT
>TRBD2|TRBJ2-2|TRBV10-2|.
CASRQLAGGPGTGELFF
TGCGCCAGCAGACAACTAGCGGGGGGGCCAGGCACCGGGGAGCTGTTTTTT
>.|TRBJ1-2|TRBV21-1|.
CAGKGTGDLNYGYTF
TGTGCCGGAAAAGGGACAGGCGACCTTAACTATGGCTACACCTTC
>.|TRBJ1-2|TRBV30|.
CAWSVGWAYGYTF
TGTGCCTGGAGTGTAGGCTGGGCCTATGGCTACACCTTC
>.|TRBJ1-2|TRBV7-6|.
CASSPRVNYGYTF
TGTGCCAGCAGCCCTCGGGTGAACTATGGCTACACCTTC
>.|TRBJ2-7|TRBV4-3|.
CASSQGIGATTTYEQYF
TGCGCCAGCAGCCAAGGCATAGGGGCCACGACAACCTACGAGCAGTACTTC
>TRBD1|TRBJ2-7|TRBV27|.
CASSFDRGLGEQYF
TGTGCCAGCAGTTTCGACAGGGGGCTAGGAGAGCAGTACTTC
>TRBD2|TRBJ2-1|TRBV18|few
CASSPLAGAANEQFF
TGTGCCAGCTCACCACTAGCGGGAGCTGCCAATGAGCAGTTCTTC
>TRBD1|TRBJ1-1|TRBV7-8|.
CASSFGQGLNTEAFF
TGTGCCAGCAGCTTCGGACAGGGTCTGAACACTGAAGCTTTCTTT
>.|TRBJ1-1|TRBV15|.
CATSRDRTGKIGSRTEAFF
TGTGCCACCAGCAGAGATCGTACAGGAAAAATCGGGAGTAGAACTGAAGCTTTCTTT
>.|TRBJ1-4|TRBV6-6|.
CASMSAQTNEKLFF
TGTGCCAGCATGTCGGCACAGACTAATGAAAAACTGTTTTTT